This T cell receptor beta chain was sequenced in a study of blood T cell repertoires in COVID-19. The repertoire was sequenced with immunoSEQ multiplex PCR; TCRdb's copy has only in-frame clones and lacks some. The sample lists 300,000 to 350,000 clones, 88% seen once, with 1.6% in the top ten. This CDR3 contains 17 residues. V dropped 0 bases and J dropped 4; count of bases not matched to a gene: 10. Germline CDR1 and CDR2: SGHRS and YFSETQ. This TCR came from a woman younger than 45 with COVID-19, enrolled during active disease. The sequencing sample was made of peripheral blood. The chain joins TRBV5-1 to TRBJ2-3, with 8 bases lining up with TRBD2. CDR3 DNA sequence: TGCGCCAGCAGCTTGGGGACTAGCCACTACCAGCCAGATACGCAGTATTTT. It is translated as CASSLGTSHYQPDTQYF. Full variable domain (outside the CDR3, taken from reference TRBV5-1 and TRBJ2-3): KAGVTQTPRYLIKTRGQQVTLSCSPISGHRSVSWYQQTPGQGLQFLFEYFSETQRNKGNFPGRFSGRQFSNSRSEMNVSTLELGDSALYLCASSLGTSHYQPDTQYFGPGTRLTVL.